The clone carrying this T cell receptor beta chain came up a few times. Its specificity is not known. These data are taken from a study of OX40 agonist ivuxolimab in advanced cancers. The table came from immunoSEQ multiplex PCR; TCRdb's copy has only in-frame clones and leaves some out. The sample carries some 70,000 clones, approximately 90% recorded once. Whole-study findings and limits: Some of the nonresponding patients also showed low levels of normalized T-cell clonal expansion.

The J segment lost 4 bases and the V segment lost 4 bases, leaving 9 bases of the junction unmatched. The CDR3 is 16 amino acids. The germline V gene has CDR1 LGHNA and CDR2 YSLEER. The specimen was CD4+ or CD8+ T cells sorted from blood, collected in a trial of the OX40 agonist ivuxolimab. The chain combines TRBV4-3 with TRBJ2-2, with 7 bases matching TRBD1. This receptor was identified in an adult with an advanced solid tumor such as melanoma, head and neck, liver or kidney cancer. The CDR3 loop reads CASSLNDRAVTGELFF. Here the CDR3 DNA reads TGCGCCAGCAGCCTTAATGACAGGGCAGTCACCGGGGAGCTGTTTTTT.